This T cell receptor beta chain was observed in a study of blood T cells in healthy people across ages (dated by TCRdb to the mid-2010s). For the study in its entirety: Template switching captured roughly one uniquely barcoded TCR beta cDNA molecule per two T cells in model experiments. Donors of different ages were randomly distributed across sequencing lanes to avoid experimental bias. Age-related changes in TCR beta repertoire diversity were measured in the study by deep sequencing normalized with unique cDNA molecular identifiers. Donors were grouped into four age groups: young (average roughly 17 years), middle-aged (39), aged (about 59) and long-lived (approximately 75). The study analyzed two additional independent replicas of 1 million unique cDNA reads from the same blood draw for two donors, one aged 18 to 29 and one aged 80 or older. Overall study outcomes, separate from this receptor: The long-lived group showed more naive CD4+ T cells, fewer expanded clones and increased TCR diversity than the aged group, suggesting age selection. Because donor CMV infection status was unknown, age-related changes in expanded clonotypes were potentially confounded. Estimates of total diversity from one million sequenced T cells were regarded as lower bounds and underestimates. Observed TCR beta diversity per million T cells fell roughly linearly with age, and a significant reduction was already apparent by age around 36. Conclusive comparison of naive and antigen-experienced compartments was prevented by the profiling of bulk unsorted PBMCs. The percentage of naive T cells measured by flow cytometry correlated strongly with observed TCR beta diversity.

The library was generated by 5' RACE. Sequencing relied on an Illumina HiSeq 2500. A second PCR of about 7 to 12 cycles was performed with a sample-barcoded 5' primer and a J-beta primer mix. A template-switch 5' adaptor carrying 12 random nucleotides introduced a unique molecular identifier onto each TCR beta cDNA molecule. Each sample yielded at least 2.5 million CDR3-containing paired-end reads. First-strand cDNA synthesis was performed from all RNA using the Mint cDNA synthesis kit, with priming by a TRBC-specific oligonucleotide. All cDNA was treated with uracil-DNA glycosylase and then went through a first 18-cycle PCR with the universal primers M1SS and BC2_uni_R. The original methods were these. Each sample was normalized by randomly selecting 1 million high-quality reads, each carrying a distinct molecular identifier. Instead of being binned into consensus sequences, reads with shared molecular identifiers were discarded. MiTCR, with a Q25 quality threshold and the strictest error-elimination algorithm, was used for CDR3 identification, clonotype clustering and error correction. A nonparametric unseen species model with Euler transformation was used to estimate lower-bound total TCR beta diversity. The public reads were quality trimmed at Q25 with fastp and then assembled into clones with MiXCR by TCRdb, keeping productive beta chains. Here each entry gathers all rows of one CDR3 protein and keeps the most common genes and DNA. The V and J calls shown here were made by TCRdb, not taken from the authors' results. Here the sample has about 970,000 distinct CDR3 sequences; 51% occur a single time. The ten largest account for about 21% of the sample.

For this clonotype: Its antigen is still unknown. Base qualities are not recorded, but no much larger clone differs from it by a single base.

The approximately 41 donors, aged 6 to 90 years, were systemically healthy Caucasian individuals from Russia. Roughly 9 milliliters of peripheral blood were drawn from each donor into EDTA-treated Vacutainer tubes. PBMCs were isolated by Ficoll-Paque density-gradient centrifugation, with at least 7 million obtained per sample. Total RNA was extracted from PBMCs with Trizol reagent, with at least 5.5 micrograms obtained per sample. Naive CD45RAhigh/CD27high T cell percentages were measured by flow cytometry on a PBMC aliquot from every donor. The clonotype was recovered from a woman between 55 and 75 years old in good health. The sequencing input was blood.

The sequenced DNA is TGCAGTGTTCAGAAGACAGGGAGATACGAGCAGTACTTC. This sequence encodes CSVQKTGRYEQYF. The rearranged segments are TRBV20-1 and TRBJ2-7, with TRBD1 identical over 7 junction bases. V and J are trimmed by 7 bases and 4 bases, and the gene matches miss 10 bases of the junction. The cysteine opens and the phenylalanine closes a CDR3 of 13 amino acids. The DNA shown is the 39-base CDR3, in frame from base 1. Reading the germline V gene (reference sequence) gives CDR1 DFQATT and CDR2 SNEGSKA.